A single sample gave rise to the 5 T cell receptor beta chains below, sequenced in a study of blood T cell repertoires in COVID-19. Sequencing was performed with immunoSEQ multiplex PCR; in TCRdb, only in-frame clones are kept and a portion is missing. The table has about 24,000 clones, 75% to 85% seen once. What was sequenced was peripheral blood. These receptors came from a woman between 65 and 79 years old with COVID-19, enrolled during active disease.

About this clone: In the same sample, other DNA sequences code for this CDR3. The chain combines TRBV5-1 with TRBJ2-5; TRBD2 matches at 10 bases. Germline trimming cut 3 bases from V and 2 bases from J; bases unmatched to any gene: 1. Germline assignment: CDR1 SGHRS and CDR2 YFSETQ. There are 14 residues in the CDR3. CDR3 coding DNA: TGCGCCAGCAGCTGGACTAGCGGTCAAGAGACCCAGTACTTC. Translation gives CASSWTSGQETQYF.

This sequence joins TRBV5-8 and TRBJ2-1; 7 bases are shared with TRBD2. Per germline, CDR1 SGHTS and CDR2 YDEGEE. CDR3 length equals 15 residues. With V trimmed by 4 bases and J by 4 bases, 8 bases remained unmatched. The CDR3 coding sequence is TGTGCCAGCAGCCCGGGGACTACCCTGTACAATGAGCAGTTCTTC. Its translation: CASSPGTTLYNEQFF.

This sequence joins TRBV19 and TRBJ2-1; 10 nucleotides match TRBD2. This CDR3 has 16 amino acids. In germline, CDR1 is LNHDA, CDR2 SQIVND (reference sequence). J was trimmed by 3 bases and V by 7 bases; bases with no gene match: 9. CDR3 sequence: CASKPSGRARYNEQFF. CDR3 sequence (DNA): TGTGCCAGTAAACCGAGCGGGAGGGCCCGCTACAATGAGCAGTTCTTC.

The chain has TRBV7-5 and TRBJ1-5; the D call in the table, TRBD1, was not verified against the DNA. TRBV7-5 is an annotated pseudogene. The CDR3 sequence is 14 residues long. CDR3 coding DNA: TGTGCCAGAAGCTTATACAGTAGGCATCAGCCCCAGCATTTT. This sequence encodes CARSLYSRHQPQHF.

The V gene is TRBV7-9, the J gene TRBJ2-2; D remains ambiguous. This CDR3 is built from 15 residues. The V end was cut by 1 base, the J end by 5 bases, with 11 bases between. Germline lookup yields CDR1 SEHNR and CDR2 FQNEAQ (reference sequence). The CDR3, as DNA: TGTGCCAGCAGCTTAGGGCTGGAGAGGACCGGGGAGCTGTTTTTT. It is translated as CASSLGLERTGELFF. The full variable domain, rest sourced from reference TRBV7-9 and TRBJ2-2, is DTGVSQNPRHKITKRGQNVTFRCDPISEHNRLYWYRQTLGQGPEFLTYFQNEAQLEKSRLLSDRFSAERPKGSFSTLEIQRTEQGDSAMYLCASSLGLERTGELFFGEGSRLTVL.